This T cell receptor (beta chain) was recovered during a study of T cell changes during pregnancy in multiple sclerosis. Assay: immunoSEQ multiplex PCR; the TCRdb copy retains only in-frame clones and omits some. The sample has about 75,000 clones; 85% to 95% are singletons. Germline CDR1 is SGHRS and CDR2 is YFSETQ. The CDR3 consists of 15 residues. Trimming pared 7 bases from V and 6 bases from J, leaving 19 bases between. The J gene is TRBJ1-4, the V gene TRBV5-1; D uncertain. This material consisted of CD4+ T cells from peripheral blood mononuclear cells, taken before pregnancy. The clonotype comes from a female donor with multiple sclerosis, enrolled in a pregnancy study. The CDR3 nucleotides are TGCGCCAGCTCCATAACGGGGAGGGTTGATGAAAAACTGTTTTTT. Translating it yields CASSITGRVDEKLFF.